This TCR beta chain was obtained from a study of blood T cells in healthy people across ages. Study-wide context: About one barcoded TCR beta cDNA was captured per two T cells. Whole-study findings and limits: Naive and antigen-experienced cells could not be conclusively compared, given unsorted PBMCs.

Combining a sample-barcoded 5' primer with a J-beta primer mix, a second PCR ran for 7 to 11 cycles. Every sample gave at least 2.5 million paired-end reads containing CDR3. Each CDR3 protein gets one entry after TCRdb re-called the 5' RACE reads with MiXCR. This table has around 1,500,000 distinct CDR3 sequences, 28% appearing once. The ends lost 1 base at V and 3 bases at J; junction bases unmatched: 4. The CDR3 length is 15 residues. Germline CDR1 is LGHDT and CDR2 is YNNKEL (reference sequence). Comment on this clonotype: Its antigen is unknown.

The rearrangement uses TRBV3-1 and TRBJ1-2, with 8 positions matching TRBD1. The receptor comes from a woman aged 25 to 45 in good health. Sequencing used blood. As DNA, the CDR3 is TGTGCCAGCAGCCAAGGGAGACAGGGGTACTATGGCTACACCTTC. Translation: CASSQGRQGYYGYTF. Full variable domain (missing parts from reference TRBV3-1 and TRBJ1-2): DTAVSQTPKYLVTQMGNDKSIKCEQNLGHDTMYWYKQDSKKFLKIMFSYNNKELIINETVPNRFSPKSPDKAHLNLHINSLELGDSAVYFCASSQGRQGYYGYTFGSGTRLTVV.